Presented here are 21 T cell receptor beta chains from one specimen sequenced in a study of identifying expanded T cells in peripheral blood (dated by TCRdb to between 2019 and 2020). Library creation used the immunoSEQ multiplex PCR assay. TCRdb mirrors the immuneACCESS table, restricted to in-frame sequences. Some clones are absent from its copies; in checked studies, under half trace to an unresolved V gene, and the reason for the others is unknown. Here the sample has about 97,000 clones; around 85% occur a single time. The ten most abundant clones make up about 17% of the sample. Sequencing input: blood. The source is a person between 18 and 70 years old in good health.

The chain employs TRBV11-2 and TRBJ2-7; 9 bases align to TRBD2. Germline CDR1 SGHAT, CDR2 FQNNGV. V trimming: 4 bases; J trimming: 5 bases; junction bases outside the gene matches: 15. The CDR3 has 17 residues. CDR3 bases: TGTGCCAGCAGCTCGCGAGGTCGGGGACTAGCTGATGACGAGCAGTACTTC. This translates into CASSSRGRGLADDEQYF.

The chain links TRBV25-1 to TRBJ1-5; D remains unclear. Germline loops: CDR1 MGHDK, CDR2 SYGVNS. CDR3 size: 15 residues. The germline V and J ends were trimmed by 3 bases and 3 bases, with 12 bases remaining between them. The CDR3 spells CASSESGPLNQPQHF. The CDR3, as DNA: TGTGCCAGCAGTGAGAGCGGACCGCTCAATCAGCCCCAGCATTTT.

The chain recombines TRBV19 with TRBJ1-1; D perhaps matches TRBD1 (5 bases). The V gene's germline CDR1 is LNHDA and CDR2 SQIVND (reference sequence). The V and J ends lost 7 bases and 4 bases respectively, with 13 bases between them. The CDR3 runs 13 residues. CDR3 coding DNA: TGTGCCAGTAACACAGGAGCGGGCACTGAAGCTTTCTTT. Encoded protein: CASNTGAGTEAFF.

The CDR3 region is CASRPGTGRGTNEKLFF. The CDR3 DNA sequence: TGTGCCAGCAGACCCGGGACAGGGAGGGGGACTAATGAAAAACTGTTTTTT. V usage is TRBV28 and J usage is TRBJ1-4; 9 nucleotides align to TRBD1. Germline V gene sequence: CDR1 MDHEN, CDR2 SYDVKM. The CDR3 loop spans 17 amino acids. V lost 6 bases, J lost 2 bases, and 10 bases stayed unmatched.

V and J are TRBV7-9 and TRBJ2-3, with TRBD2 identical over 11 bases. The V segment lost 2 bases and the J segment 4 bases; nucleotides outside the gene matches: 2. Per germline, CDR1 SEHNR and CDR2 FQNEAQ (reference sequence). This CDR3 region has 15 residues. CDR3 sequence reads: CASSLSSGGSDTQYF. CDR3 bases: TGTGCCAGCAGCTTATCTAGCGGGGGGTCAGATACGCAGTATTTT.

This CDR3 reads CASSLVGGSTDTQYF. The CDR3 bases are TGTGCCAGCAGCTTAGTCGGGGGATCCACAGATACGCAGTATTTT. The chain uses TRBV11-2 and TRBJ2-3, with a possible D match to TRBD2 (6 bases). This CDR3 has 15 amino acids. The germline V gene has CDR1 SGHAT and CDR2 FQNNGV. V was trimmed by 1 base and J by 2 bases, leaving 10 bases between them.

The chain has TRBV6-6 and TRBJ2-5, with a weak D call TRBD2 (6 bases). Looked up from germline, CDR1 is MNHNY and CDR2 is SVGAGI (reference sequence). V dropped 1 base and J dropped 4 bases, with 10 bases sitting between them. This CDR3 has 14 residues. The CDR3 region is CASSYWGGAETQYF. CDR3 nucleotide sequence: TGTGCCAGCAGTTACTGGGGAGGCGCAGAGACCCAGTACTTC.

The chain is built from TRBV6-6 and TRBJ2-3; D is ambiguous. The V end lost 6 bases, the J end lost 0 bases, and 10 bases lay between the germline ends. CDR3 size: 14 residues. Germline V lookup: CDR1 MNHNY, CDR2 SVGAGI (reference sequence). This CDR3 reads CASSPPKSTDTQYF. The CDR3 coding sequence is TGTGCCAGCAGCCCCCCAAAAAGCACAGATACGCAGTATTTT.

The rearrangement links TRBV5-5 to TRBJ2-3; D might be TRBD1 (6 bases). CDR1 SGHKS and CDR2 YYEKEE come from the germline V gene (reference sequence). The CDR3 covers 16 residues. The V end was cut by 4 bases, the J end by 0 bases, with 15 bases between. In DNA, the CDR3 is TGTGCCAGCAGCGAATTGCCCGGGACAAGCACAGATACGCAGTATTTT. Amino acid sequence: CASSELPGTSTDTQYF.

The chain recombines TRBV7-2 with TRBJ1-5; D uncertain. The CDR3 is 14 amino acids. Trimming removed 5 bases from V and 9 bases from J, with 17 bases in between. Germline V gene data show CDR1 as SGHTA and CDR2 as FQGNSA. CDR3 sequence: CASSPDWFAAPQHF. The CDR3 DNA reads TGTGCCAGCAGCCCTGACTGGTTTGCGGCGCCCCAGCATTTT.

The chain carries TRBV6-1 and TRBJ1-2, with 7 bases aligning to TRBD1. V shed 4 bases, J shed 4 bases, and the junction held 6 bases outside the gene matches. This CDR3 is built from 14 residues. Germline lookup yields CDR1 MNHNS and CDR2 SASEGT. CDR3 nucleotide sequence: TGTGCCAGCAGTGCCCTCCGGGACAGCTATGGCTACACCTTC. This encodes CASSALRDSYGYTF.

V and J are TRBV5-4 and TRBJ1-6, with 12 positions matching TRBD1. Germline lookup yields CDR1 SGHNT and CDR2 YYREEE (reference sequence). This CDR3 is 16 amino acids long. Losses at the gene ends were 3 bases for V and 7 bases for J; bases not matched to a gene: 5. This CDR3 is CASSSAGQGANSPLHF. The CDR3 DNA reads TGTGCCAGCAGCTCCGCGGGACAGGGGGCGAATTCACCCCTCCACTTT.

V is TRBV5-1 and J is TRBJ2-3; 8 nucleotides align to TRBD2. CDR3 length: 16 residues. Trimming cost V 0 bases and J 4 bases; bases outside gene matches: 7. In germline, CDR1 is SGHRS, CDR2 YFSETQ. CDR3 sequence reads: CASSLGSGVAPDTQYF. The CDR3 nucleotides read TGCGCCAGCAGCTTGGGTAGCGGGGTAGCTCCAGATACGCAGTATTTT.

This clone was counted a single time. CDR3 bases: TGTGCCAGCCCGGCGGGACGGAACACTGAAGCTTTCTTT. The encoded protein is CASPAGRNTEAFF. The chain employs TRBV2 and TRBJ1-1; perhaps TRBD1 as D (5 bases). Trimming shortened V by 8 bases and J by 1 base, and 11 bases separated the two germline ends. The CDR3 length is 13 residues. Germline CDR1 is SNHLY and CDR2 is FYNNEI.

The chain couples TRBV19 to TRBJ1-5; D not certain. There are 15 residues in the CDR3. Between the trimmed V and J ends, which lost 5 bases and 0 bases, there was a span of 11 bases. Germline V gene sequence: CDR1 LNHDA, CDR2 SQIVND (reference sequence). For the CDR3, the DNA is TGTGCCAGTAGTTGGGCAGATTATAGCAATCAGCCCCAGCATTTT. It translates to CASSWADYSNQPQHF.

The CDR3 nucleotides are TGTGCCAGCAGCCCTCCAGGAGGGGGCCTCGAGCAGTACTTC. It yields the protein CASSPPGGGLEQYF. The genes are TRBV11-2 and TRBJ2-7; possibly TRBD1 for D (7 bases). Germline V lookup: CDR1 SGHAT, CDR2 FQNNGV. V gave up 5 bases and J gave up 6 bases, with 17 bases separating them. CDR3 length: 14 residues.

The chain couples TRBV6-1 to TRBJ1-1; D perhaps matches TRBD1 (6 bases). Trimming removed 7 bases at V and 1 base at J, with 13 bases between. Germline loops: CDR1 MNHNS, CDR2 SASEGT. The CDR3 runs 14 residues. In DNA form, the CDR3 reads TGTGCCAGCACGAGCCAGGGGCCGAACACTGAAGCTTTCTTT. Encoded protein: CASTSQGPNTEAFF.

V is TRBV2 and J is TRBJ1-5, with D possibly TRBD1 on 5 matching bases. CDR1 and CDR2 from the germline V gene are SNHLY and FYNNEI. The germline V and J ends were trimmed by 5 bases and 6 bases, with 17 bases remaining between them. This CDR3 region has 15 residues. The CDR3 spells CASSYDSGPAQPQHF. The CDR3 DNA follows: TGTGCCAGCAGTTATGACAGCGGACCCGCTCAGCCCCAGCATTTT.

The chain recombines TRBV2 with TRBJ1-2; the match to TRBD1 covers 9 bases. There are 13 residues in the CDR3. The V and J ends lost 9 bases and 2 bases, in that order; junction bases with no gene match: 4. Germline values: CDR1 SNHLY, CDR2 FYNNEI. The CDR3 nucleotides read TGTGCCAGAAGGACAGGGGCGAACTATGGCTACACCTTC. Translating gives CARRTGANYGYTF.

V and J are TRBV7-6 and TRBJ2-2; D perhaps matches TRBD2 (6 bases). Between the trimmed V and J ends, which lost 3 bases and 2 bases, there was a span of 10 bases. CDR1 SGHVS and CDR2 FNYEAQ come from the germline V gene. This CDR3 has 15 amino acids. The CDR3 loop reads CASSFAGRNTGELFF. DNA for the CDR3: TGTGCCAGCAGCTTCGCCGGGAGAAACACCGGGGAGCTGTTTTTT. Full variable domain (outside the CDR3, taken from reference TRBV7-6 and TRBJ2-2): GAGVSQSPRYKVTKRGQDVALRCDPISGHVSLYWYRQALGQGPEFLTYFNYEAQQDKSGLPNDRFSAERPEGSISTLTIQRTEQRDSAMYRCASSFAGRNTGELFFGEGSRLTVL.

The rearrangement links TRBV11-2 to TRBJ2-3; 13 bases map to TRBD2. The length of the CDR3 is 17 residues. V lost 4 bases and J lost 1; bases outside the gene matches: 5. Germline values: CDR1 SGHAT, CDR2 FQNNGV. The CDR3 is CASSWGLAGTGTDTQYF. The CDR3, as DNA: TGTGCCAGCAGCTGGGGACTAGCGGGAACGGGCACAGATACGCAGTATTTT.